The sequence of this T cell receptor beta chain was determined in a study of response to subunit inactivated influenza vaccine. Study-level results: Each seasonal flu vaccination may recruit only limited new T cells, authors suggested.

This clonotype occurred a few times. Its antigen is unidentified. TCRdb independently ran MiXCR on the RT-PCR reads; one entry per CDR3 protein. Here the sample spans 590,000 or so distinct CDR3 sequences, 12% to 15% being singletons. The clonotype comes from a man in his forties or fifties who received an inactivated influenza vaccine. The sample was PBMCs from blood, taken 14 days before vaccination.

DNA of the CDR3: TGCAGTGCTCCTAGCGGGAGCTCCTACAATGAGCAGTTCTTC. This gives the protein CSAPSGSSYNEQFF. V is TRBV20-1 and J is TRBJ2-1; TRBD2 agrees at 10 bases. The germline CDR1 and CDR2 sequences are DFQATT and SNEGSKA (reference sequence). This CDR3 contains 14 residues. The V and J ends lost 5 bases and 0 bases, in that order; junction bases with no gene match: 1.